A single TCR beta chain is shown here with its context. Its antigen is currently unknown. Second-dose intervals of approximately 4 or approximately 12 weeks were pooled. Generated by immunoSEQ multiplex PCR, the TCRdb table keeps only in-frame clones and is missing some. The sample contains around 120,000 clones, about 88% of which appear only once. The sample originates from a study of T cell responses to AZD1222 COVID-19 vaccine. Whole-study findings and limits: Unmutated variant regions are reportedly the target of nearly half of TCRs that are spike-specific. Baseline seropositivity occurred in only six AZD1222 recipients.

The CDR3 loop spans 13 amino acids. The germline V and J ends were trimmed by 3 bases and 6 bases, with 11 bases remaining between them. The sample here was peripheral blood, taken 28 days after the second AZD1222 dose. This sequence joins TRBV12-3 or TRBV12-4 and TRBJ1-2; D gene uncertain. The origin of this receptor is an adult who received the AZD1222 COVID-19 vaccine. The CDR3 coding sequence is TGTGCCAGCAGTTTTGGACCGAGGGATGGCTACACCTTC. This translates into CASSFGPRDGYTF.